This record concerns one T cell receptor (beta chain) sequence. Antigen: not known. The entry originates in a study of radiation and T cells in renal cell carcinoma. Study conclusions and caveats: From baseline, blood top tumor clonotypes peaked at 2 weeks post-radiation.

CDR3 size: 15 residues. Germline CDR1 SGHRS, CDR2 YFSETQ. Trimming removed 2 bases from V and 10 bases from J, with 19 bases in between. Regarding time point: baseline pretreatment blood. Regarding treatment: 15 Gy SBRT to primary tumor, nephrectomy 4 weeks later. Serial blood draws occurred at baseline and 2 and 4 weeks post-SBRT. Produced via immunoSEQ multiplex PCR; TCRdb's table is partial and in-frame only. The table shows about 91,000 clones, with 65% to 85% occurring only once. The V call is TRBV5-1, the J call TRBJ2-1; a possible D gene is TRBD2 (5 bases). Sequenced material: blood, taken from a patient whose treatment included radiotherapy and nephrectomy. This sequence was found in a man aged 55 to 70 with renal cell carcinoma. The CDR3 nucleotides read TGCGCCAGCAGCTTAGGGCTAGCCCAAGGTGGAGAGCAGTTCTTC. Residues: CASSLGLAQGGEQFF.